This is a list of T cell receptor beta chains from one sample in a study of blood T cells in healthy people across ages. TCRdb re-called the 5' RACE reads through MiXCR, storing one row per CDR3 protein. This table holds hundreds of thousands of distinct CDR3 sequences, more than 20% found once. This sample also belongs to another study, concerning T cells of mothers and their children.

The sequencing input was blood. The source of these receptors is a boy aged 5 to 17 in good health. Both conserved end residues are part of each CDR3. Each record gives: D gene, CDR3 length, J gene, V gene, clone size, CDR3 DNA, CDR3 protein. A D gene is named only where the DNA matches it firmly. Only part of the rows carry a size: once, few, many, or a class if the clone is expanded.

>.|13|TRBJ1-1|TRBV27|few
TGTGCCAGCAGTTACCCTCCATTGAGGGAAGCTTTCTTT
CASSYPPLREAFF
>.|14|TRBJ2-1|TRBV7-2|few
TGTGCCAGCAGCCGGGAGTACTCCTACAATGAGCAGTTCTTC
CASSREYSYNEQFF
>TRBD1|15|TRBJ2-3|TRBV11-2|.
TGTGCCAGCAGCTTACAGGGGGCTCCCACAGATACGCAGTATTTT
CASSLQGAPTDTQYF
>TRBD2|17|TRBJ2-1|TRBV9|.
TGTGCCAGCAGCGTAGATCCTAGCGGGAGGGCCGTAAATGAGCAGTTCTTC
CASSVDPSGRAVNEQFF
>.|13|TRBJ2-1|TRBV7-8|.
TGTGCCAGCAGCTTAGAAAGTCACAATGAGCAGTTCTTC
CASSLESHNEQFF
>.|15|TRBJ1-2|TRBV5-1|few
TGCGCCAGCAGCCGTTCAGTGGGAACGGACTATGGCTACACCTTC
CASSRSVGTDYGYTF
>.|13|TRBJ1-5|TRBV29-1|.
TGCAGCGTTGCAGATAATAGCAATCAGCCCCAGCATTTT
CSVADNSNQPQHF
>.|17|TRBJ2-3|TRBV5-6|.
TGTGCCAGCAGCTTGTCTGGGAGTCCTTATAGCACAGATACGCAGTATTTT
CASSLSGSPYSTDTQYF
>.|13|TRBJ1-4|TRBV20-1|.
TGCAGTGCTAGCCGACAGGCAAATGAAAAACTGTTTTTT
CSASRQANEKLFF
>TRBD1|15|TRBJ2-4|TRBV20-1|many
TGCAGTGCCACTACGGACAGGCGGGCCAAAAACATTCAGTACTTC
CSATTDRRAKNIQYF
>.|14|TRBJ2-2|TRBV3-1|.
TGTGCCAGCAGCCCCGGGCCCTACACCGGGGAGCTGTTTTTT
CASSPGPYTGELFF
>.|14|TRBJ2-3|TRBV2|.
TGTGCCAGCAGGGAGGGCCGTGGCACAGATACGCAGTATTTT
CASREGRGTDTQYF
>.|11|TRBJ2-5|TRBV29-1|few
TGCAGCGTTATAGGAGAAGAGACCCAGTACTTC
CSVIGEETQYF
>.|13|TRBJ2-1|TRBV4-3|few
TGCGCCAGCAGTCCGCAGCGGGTGGCTGAGCAGTTCTTC
CASSPQRVAEQFF
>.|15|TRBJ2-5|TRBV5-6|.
TGTGCCAGCACCCTCCTGGGAGCGGGTCAAGAGACCCAGTACTTC
CASTLLGAGQETQYF
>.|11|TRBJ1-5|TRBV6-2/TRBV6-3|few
TGTGCCAGCAGTTTGGGACGTGCCCAGCATTTT
CASSLGRAQHF
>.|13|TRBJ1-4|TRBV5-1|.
TGCGCCAGCAGCTTGAGGTGGGGGGAAAACCTGTTTTTT
CASSLRWGENLFF
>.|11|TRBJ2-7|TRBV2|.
TGTGCCAGCAGTGTTCAGATTCCGCAGTACTTC
CASSVQIPQYF
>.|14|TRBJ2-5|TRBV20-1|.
TGCAGTGCTGCTGATATGTGGAGGGAAGAGACCCAGTACTTC
CSAADMWREETQYF
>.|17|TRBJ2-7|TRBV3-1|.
TGTGCCAGCAGCCAAGGGAAAACCCGAGGGCTCAACTACGAGCAGTACTTC
CASSQGKTRGLNYEQYF
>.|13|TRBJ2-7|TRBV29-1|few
TGCAGCGTTGAAGAGGGGGGATCCAACGAGCAGTACTTC
CSVEEGGSNEQYF
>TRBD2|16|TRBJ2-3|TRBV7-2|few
TGTGCCAGCAGCCAGTTTAGCGGGGGGAGCACAGATACGCAGTATTTT
CASSQFSGGSTDTQYF
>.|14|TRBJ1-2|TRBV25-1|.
TGTGCCAGCAGTGAATTTACTTCCAACTATGGCTACACCTTC
CASSEFTSNYGYTF
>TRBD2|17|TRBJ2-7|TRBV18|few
TGTGCCAGCTCTCAAGTCGGACTAGCGGGAGGTTTCTACGAGCAGTACTTC
CASSQVGLAGGFYEQYF
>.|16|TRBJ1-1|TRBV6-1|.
TGTGCCAGCAGTCCCTCTGCAGGGGTGGGGAACACTGAAGCTTTCTTT
CASSPSAGVGNTEAFF
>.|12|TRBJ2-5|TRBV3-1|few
TGTGCCAGCAGCCGGGGGGACTCGCCGCAGTACTTC
CASSRGDSPQYF
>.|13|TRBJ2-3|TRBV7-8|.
TGTGCCAGCAGCTCCCCGGGCACAGATACGCAGTATTTT
CASSSPGTDTQYF
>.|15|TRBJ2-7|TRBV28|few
TGTGCCAGCAGTTCCCCCCCGTTGGCGGACTACGAGCAGTACTTC
CASSSPPLADYEQYF
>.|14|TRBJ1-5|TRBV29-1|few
TGCAGCGTTACGGTATGGGATAGCAATCAGCCTCAGCATTTT
CSVTVWDSNQPQHF
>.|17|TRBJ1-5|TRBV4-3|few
TGCGCCAGCAGCCAACGGATGGGGGGATTGGGCAATCAGCCCCAGCATTTT
CASSQRMGGLGNQPQHF
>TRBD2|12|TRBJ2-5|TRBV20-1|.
TGCAGTGCAGAGCGGGAGCAAGAGACCCAGTACTTC
CSAEREQETQYF
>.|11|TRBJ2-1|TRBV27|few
TGTGCCAGCCTAGCCTACAATGAGCAGTTCTTC
CASLAYNEQFF
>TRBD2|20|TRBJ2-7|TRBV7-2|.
TGTGCCAGCAGCTTAGTGGGTAGGCTAGCGGGAGGCCCAAGCTCCTACGAGCAGTACTTC
CASSLVGRLAGGPSSYEQYF
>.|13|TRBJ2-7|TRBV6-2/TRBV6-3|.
TGTGCCAGCAGTTGGAAGGGTGGCTACGAGCAGTACTTC
CASSWKGGYEQYF
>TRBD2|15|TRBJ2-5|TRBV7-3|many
TGTGCCAGCAGTCCCGGACTAGCGGGAGAGGAGACCCAGTACTTC
CASSPGLAGEETQYF
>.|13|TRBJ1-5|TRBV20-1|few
TGCAGTGCTAGAGACGTAGGCAATCAGCCCCAGCATTTT
CSARDVGNQPQHF
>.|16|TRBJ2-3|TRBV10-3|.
TGTGCCATCAGCCCGAGAGCAGCAGGCATCACAGATACGCAGTATTTT
CAISPRAAGITDTQYF
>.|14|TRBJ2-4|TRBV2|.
TGTGCCACCTCAATATCCAGGGTCCAAAACATTCAGTACTTC
CATSISRVQNIQYF
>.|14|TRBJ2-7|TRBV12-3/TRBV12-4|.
TGTGCCATTGGGGCCGGGGGCGATCACTACGAGCAGTACTTC
CAIGAGGDHYEQYF
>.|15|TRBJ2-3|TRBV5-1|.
TGCGCCAGCAGCTTGTCGGATAGGAGCATGGATACGCAGTATTTT
CASSLSDRSMDTQYF
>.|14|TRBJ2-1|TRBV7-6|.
TGTGCCAGCAGCTTAGCGCCGGCTAGTAATGAGCAGTTCTTC
CASSLAPASNEQFF
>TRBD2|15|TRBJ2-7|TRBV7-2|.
TGTGCCAGCAGCAAAATTGGCGCGGGAGACGGCGAGCAGTACTTC
CASSKIGAGDGEQYF
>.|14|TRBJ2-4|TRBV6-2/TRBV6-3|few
TGTGCCAGCAGTTACTGGCAGTCAGGGGCCATTCAGTACTTC
CASSYWQSGAIQYF
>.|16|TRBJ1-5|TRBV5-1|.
TGCGCCAGCAGCGTCGACTTGCTCGGGGCGAATCAGCCCCAGCATTTT
CASSVDLLGANQPQHF
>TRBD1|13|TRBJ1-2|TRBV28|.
TGTGCCAGCAGTTTCGCCAGGGGGGATGGCTACACCTTC
CASSFARGDGYTF
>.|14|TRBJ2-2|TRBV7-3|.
TGTGCCAGCAGCTCCCTCCCCGTGGGAGGGGAGCTGTTTTTT
CASSSLPVGGELFF
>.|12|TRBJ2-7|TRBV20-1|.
TGCAGTGCTAGTGGAGGACGGTTCGAGCAGTACTTC
CSASGGRFEQYF
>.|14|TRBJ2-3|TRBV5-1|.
TGCGCCAGCAGCTTGGACTACCCGAGGGATACGCAGTATTTT
CASSLDYPRDTQYF
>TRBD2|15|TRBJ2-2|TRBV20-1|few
TGCAGTGCTGCAACTAGCGGGAGTAGCACCGGGGAGCTGTTTTTT
CSAATSGSSTGELFF
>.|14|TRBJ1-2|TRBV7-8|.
TGTGCCAGCAGCCCCGGGGTGAGCTACTATGGCTACACCTTC
CASSPGVSYYGYTF
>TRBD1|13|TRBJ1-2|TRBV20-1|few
TGCAGTGTCCCGGACAGGGCAAACTATGGCTACACCTTC
CSVPDRANYGYTF